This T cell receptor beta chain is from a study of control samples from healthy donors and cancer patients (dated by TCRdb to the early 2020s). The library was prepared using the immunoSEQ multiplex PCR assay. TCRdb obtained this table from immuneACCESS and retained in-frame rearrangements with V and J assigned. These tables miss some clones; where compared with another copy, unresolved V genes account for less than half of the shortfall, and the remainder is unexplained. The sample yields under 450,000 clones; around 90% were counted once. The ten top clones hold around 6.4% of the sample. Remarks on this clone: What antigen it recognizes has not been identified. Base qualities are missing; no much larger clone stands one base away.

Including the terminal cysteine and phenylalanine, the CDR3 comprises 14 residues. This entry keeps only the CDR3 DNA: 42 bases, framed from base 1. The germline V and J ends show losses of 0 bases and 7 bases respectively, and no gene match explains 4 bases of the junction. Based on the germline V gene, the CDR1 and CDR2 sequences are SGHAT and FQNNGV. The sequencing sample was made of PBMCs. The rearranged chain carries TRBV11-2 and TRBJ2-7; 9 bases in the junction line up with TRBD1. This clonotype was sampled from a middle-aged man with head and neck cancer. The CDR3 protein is CASSLEGQGFEQYF. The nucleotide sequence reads TGTGCCAGCAGCTTAGAGGGACAGGGCTTTGAGCAGTACTTC.